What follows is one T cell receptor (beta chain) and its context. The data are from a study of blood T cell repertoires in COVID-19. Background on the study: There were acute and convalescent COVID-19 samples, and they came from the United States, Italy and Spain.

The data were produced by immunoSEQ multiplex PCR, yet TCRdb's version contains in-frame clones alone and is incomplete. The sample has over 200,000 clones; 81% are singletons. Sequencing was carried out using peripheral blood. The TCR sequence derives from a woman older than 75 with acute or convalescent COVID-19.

The DNA of the CDR3 is TGTGCCAGCAGCAACGGACAGAACTCTGGAAACACCATATATTTT. Amino acid sequence: CASSNGQNSGNTIYF. The V and J genes are TRBV5-4 and TRBJ1-3; D is perhaps TRBD1 (6 bases). The CDR3 has 15 amino acids. Between the trimmed V and J ends, which lost 4 bases and 0 bases, there was a span of 11 bases. Germline CDR1 reads SGHNT; CDR2 reads YYREEE (reference sequence).